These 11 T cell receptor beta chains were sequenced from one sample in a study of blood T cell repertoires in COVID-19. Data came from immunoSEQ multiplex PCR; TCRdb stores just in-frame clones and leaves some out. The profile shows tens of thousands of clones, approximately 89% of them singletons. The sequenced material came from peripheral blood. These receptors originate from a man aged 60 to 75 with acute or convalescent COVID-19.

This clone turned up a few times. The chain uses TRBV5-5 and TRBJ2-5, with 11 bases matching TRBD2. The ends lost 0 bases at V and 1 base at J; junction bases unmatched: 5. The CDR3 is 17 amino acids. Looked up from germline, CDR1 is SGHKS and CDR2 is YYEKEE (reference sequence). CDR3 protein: CASSLEGLAGLQETQYF. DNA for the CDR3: TGTGCCAGCAGCTTGGAAGGACTAGCGGGCCTCCAAGAGACCCAGTACTTC.

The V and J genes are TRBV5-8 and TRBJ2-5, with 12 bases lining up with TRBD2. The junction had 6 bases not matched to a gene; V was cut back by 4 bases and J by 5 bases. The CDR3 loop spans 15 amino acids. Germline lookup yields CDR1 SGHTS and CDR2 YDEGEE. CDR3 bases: TGTGCCAGCAGCCCTGGGACTAGCGGGTTTGAGACCCAGTACTTC. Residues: CASSPGTSGFETQYF.

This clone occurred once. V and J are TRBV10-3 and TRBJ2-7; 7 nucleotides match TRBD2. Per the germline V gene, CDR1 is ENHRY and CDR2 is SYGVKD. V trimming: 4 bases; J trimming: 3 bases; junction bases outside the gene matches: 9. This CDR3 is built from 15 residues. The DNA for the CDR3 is TGTGCCATCAGTGCGGTAAGCGGGATCGACTACGAGCAGTACTTC. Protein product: CAISAVSGIDYEQYF.

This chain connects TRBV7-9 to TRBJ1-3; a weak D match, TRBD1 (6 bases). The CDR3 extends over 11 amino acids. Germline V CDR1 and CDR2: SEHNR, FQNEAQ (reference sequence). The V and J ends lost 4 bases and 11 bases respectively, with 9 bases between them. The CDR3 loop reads CASSSDSPIYF. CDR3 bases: TGTGCCAGCAGCTCGGACAGCCCCATATATTTT.

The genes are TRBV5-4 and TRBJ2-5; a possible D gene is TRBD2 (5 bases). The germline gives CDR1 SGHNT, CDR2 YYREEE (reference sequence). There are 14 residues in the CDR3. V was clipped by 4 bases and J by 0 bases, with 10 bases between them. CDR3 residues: CASSPTGNQETQYF. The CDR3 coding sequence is TGTGCCAGCAGCCCGACGGGGAACCAAGAGACCCAGTACTTC.

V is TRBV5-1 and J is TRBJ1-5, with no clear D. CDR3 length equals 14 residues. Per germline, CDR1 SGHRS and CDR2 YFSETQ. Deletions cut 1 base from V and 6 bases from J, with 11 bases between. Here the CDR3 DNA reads TGCGCCAGCAGCTTGACGATGGGAGGTCAGCCCCAGCATTTT. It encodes CASSLTMGGQPQHF. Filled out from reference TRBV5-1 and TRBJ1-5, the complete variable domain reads KAGVTQTPRYLIKTRGQQVTLSCSPISGHRSVSWYQQTPGQGLQFLFEYFSETQRNKGNFPGRFSGRQFSNSRSEMNVSTLELGDSALYLCASSLTMGGQPQHFGDGTRLSIL.

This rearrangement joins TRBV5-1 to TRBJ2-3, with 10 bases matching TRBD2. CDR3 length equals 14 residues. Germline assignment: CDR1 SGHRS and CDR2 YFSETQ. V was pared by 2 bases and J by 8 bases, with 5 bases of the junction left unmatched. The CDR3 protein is CASSLGTSEATQYF. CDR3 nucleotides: TGCGCCAGCAGCTTAGGGACTAGCGAGGCTACGCAGTATTTT.

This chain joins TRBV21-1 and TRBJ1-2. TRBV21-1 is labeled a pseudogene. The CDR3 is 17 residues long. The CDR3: CASSKAPEEYHIYGYTF. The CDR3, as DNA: TGTGCCAGCAGCAAAGCGCCTGAGGAGTACCACATCTATGGCTACACCTTC.

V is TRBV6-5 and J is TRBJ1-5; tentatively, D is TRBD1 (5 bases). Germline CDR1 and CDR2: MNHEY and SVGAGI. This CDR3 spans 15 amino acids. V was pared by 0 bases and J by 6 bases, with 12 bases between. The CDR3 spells CASSYSAGRGQPQHF. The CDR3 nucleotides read TGTGCCAGCAGTTACTCGGCAGGGAGGGGTCAGCCCCAGCATTTT.

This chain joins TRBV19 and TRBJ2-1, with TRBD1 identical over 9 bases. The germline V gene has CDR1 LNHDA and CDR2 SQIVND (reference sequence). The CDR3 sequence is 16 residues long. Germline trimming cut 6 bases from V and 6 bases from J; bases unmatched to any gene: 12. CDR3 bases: TGTGCCAGTAGCCAACTCCGGGACAGGGAGGGCAATGAGCAGTTCTTC. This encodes CASSQLRDREGNEQFF.

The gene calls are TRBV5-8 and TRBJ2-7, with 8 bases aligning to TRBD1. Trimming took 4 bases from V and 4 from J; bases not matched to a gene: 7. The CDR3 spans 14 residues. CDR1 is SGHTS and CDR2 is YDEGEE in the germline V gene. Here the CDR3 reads CASSRTGIEYEQYF. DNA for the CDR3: TGTGCCAGCAGCAGGACAGGGATTGAATACGAGCAGTACTTC.